The 29 T cell receptor beta chains below come from one sample, sequenced in a study of T cell repertoires in cytomegalovirus infection. What these receptors recognize is not known. TCRdb recomputed calls from the reads with MiXCR, one row per CDR3 protein. The profile shows approximately 350,000 distinct CDR3 sequences, just under 35% of them singletons. This specimen consisted of cultured PBMCs, obtained from culture after CMV antigen stimulation. The receptors were sampled from a human donor in good health (CMV status not recorded). Some clones in this sample may be carry-over from other donors' samples.

With regard to this clonotype: One end of the junction varies from germline; a read error may be responsible. The chain uses TRBV2 and TRBJ2-5, with TRBD2 identical over 9 bases. The germline V gene encodes CDR1 SNHLY and CDR2 FYNNEI. This CDR3 has 17 amino acids. In nucleotides, the CDR3 is TGTGCCAGCAGCCGCCCCTTGGTAGCGGGAGACCAGGAGACCCAGTACTTC. Amino acid sequence: CASSRPLVAGDQETQYF.

The chain combines TRBV6-6 with TRBJ2-3; 12 bases agree with TRBD1. CDR1 and CDR2 (germline): MNHNY, SVGAGI (reference sequence). The trim removed 7 bases at V and 6 bases at J, leaving 8 bases unmatched. The CDR3 has 15 amino acids. The chain's CDR3 is CASTLPGQGADTQYF. CDR3 nucleotide sequence: TGTGCCAGCACCCTACCGGGACAGGGGGCTGATACGCAGTATTTT.

This clonotype was detected once. The V and J genes are TRBV12-3 or TRBV12-4 and TRBJ1-3; unclear D gene. Trimming shortened V by 6 bases and J by 3 bases, and 12 bases separated the two germline ends. The CDR3 has 14 amino acids. The chain's CDR3 is CASSPAVHGNTIYF. Here the CDR3 DNA reads TGTGCCAGCAGCCCCGCAGTTCATGGAAACACCATATATTTT.

This clonotype was recorded many times. This chain uses TRBV6-1 with TRBJ1-5; 8 positions agree with TRBD1. The CDR3 sequence is 14 residues long. Trimming took 2 bases from V and 5 from J; bases not matched to a gene: 2. Germline V CDR1 and CDR2: MNHNS, SASEGT. The CDR3 DNA reads as TGTGCCAGCAGTGAATGGACAGGGCATCAGCCCCAGCATTTT. This sequence encodes CASSEWTGHQPQHF.

This clonotype was detected only a few times. The chain uses TRBV4-1 and TRBJ2-5; D call uncertain. Trimming shortened V by 0 bases and J by 0 bases, and 8 bases separated the two germline ends. The CDR3 length is 15 residues. In germline, CDR1 is MGHRA, CDR2 YSYEKL. CDR3 amino acids: CASSQEPRYQETQYF. For the CDR3, the DNA is TGCGCCAGCAGCCAAGAACCCCGGTACCAAGAGACCCAGTACTTC.

The chain employs TRBV11-2 and TRBJ2-3, with 8 positions matching TRBD2. J was trimmed by 7 bases and V by 5 bases; bases with no gene match: 5. The CDR3 contains 13 residues. Germline CDR1 is SGHAT and CDR2 is FQNNGV. The DNA of the CDR3 is TGTGCCAGCAGCCGACTAGCGATTAATACGCAGTATTTT. Protein: CASSRLAINTQYF.

This clonotype has a single count. The chain has TRBV11-3 and TRBJ2-1; D is tentatively TRBD1 or TRBD2 (5 bases each). The CDR3 spans 15 residues. The V gene's germline CDR1 is SGHNT and CDR2 YENEEA. Trimming stripped 1 base from V and 4 bases from J, with 11 bases between. CDR3 nucleotides: TGTGCCAGCAGCTTAGGGGACGGTGGATACAATGAGCAGTTCTTC. Its translation is CASSLGDGGYNEQFF.

The chain uses TRBV12-3 or TRBV12-4 and TRBJ2-2; TRBD2 matches at 8 bases. The CDR3 has 17 residues. Trimming took 4 bases from V and 5 from J; bases not matched to a gene: 12. In nucleotides, the CDR3 is TGTGCCAGCAGTTCTCAAATTCCGGGACTAGATACCGGGGAGCTGTTTTTT. It codes for CASSSQIPGLDTGELFF.

This clonotype was counted between two and nine times. The chain joins TRBV7-2 to TRBJ2-1, with TRBD2 as a possible D gene (5 bases). V dropped 4 bases and J dropped 0 bases, with 10 bases sitting between them. The CDR3 totals 15 residues. Germline lookup yields CDR1 SGHTA and CDR2 FQGNSA. The CDR3 region has the DNA TGTGCCAGCAGCTCTCTGGGGAGCTCCTACAATGAGCAGTTCTTC. Its protein is CASSSLGSSYNEQFF.

The chain has TRBV27 and TRBJ1-1; tentatively, D is TRBD1 (6 bases). Looked up from germline, CDR1 is MNHEY and CDR2 is SMNVEV (reference sequence). The CDR3 covers 15 residues. Trimming took off 6 bases at V and 0 bases at J, with 14 bases between the two ends. The CDR3 sequence is CASRTDRLLNTEAFF. The CDR3 DNA sequence: TGTGCCAGCAGAACTGACAGGCTTCTGAACACTGAAGCTTTCTTT.

This clonotype was found a few times. The chain has TRBV11-2 and TRBJ2-5; D gene uncertain. Deletions cut 2 bases from V and 2 bases from J, with 9 bases between. The length of the CDR3 is 14 residues. Germline CDR1 reads SGHAT; CDR2 reads FQNNGV. CDR3 loop: CASSLILGQETQYF. The CDR3 bases are TGTGCCAGCAGCTTAATTCTGGGACAAGAGACCCAGTACTTC.

This clonotype was detected ten times or more. This chain connects TRBV7-6 to TRBJ2-3; TRBD2 matches at 8 bases. There are 16 residues in the CDR3. The V segment lost 6 bases and the J segment 3 bases; nucleotides outside the gene matches: 11. Germline V gene data show CDR1 as SGHVS and CDR2 as FNYEAQ. The CDR3 DNA reads TGTGCCAGCAGTCCCTATGGAGCGGGAGTAACAGATACGCAGTATTTT. Its protein product is CASSPYGAGVTDTQYF. Full variable domain (remainder filled in from reference TRBV7-6 and TRBJ2-3): GAGVSQSPRYKVTKRGQDVALRCDPISGHVSLYWYRQALGQGPEFLTYFNYEAQQDKSGLPNDRFSAERPEGSISTLTIQRTEQRDSAMYRCASSPYGAGVTDTQYFGPGTRLTVL.

The chain uses TRBV19 and TRBJ2-7; perhaps TRBD2 as D (5 bases). Germline values: CDR1 LNHDA, CDR2 SQIVND (reference sequence). V was trimmed by 6 bases and J by 0 bases, leaving 15 bases between them. This CDR3 region has 15 residues. The CDR3 region is CASRIRSGGSYEQYF. In DNA form, the CDR3 reads TGTGCCAGTAGAATCCGGAGCGGAGGCTCCTACGAGCAGTACTTC.

The rearrangement joins TRBV20-1 to TRBJ2-7, with D possibly being TRBD1 or TRBD2 (5 bases each). Germline loops: CDR1 DFQATT, CDR2 SNEGSKA (reference sequence). Trimming shortened V by 3 bases and J by 2 bases, and 17 bases separated the two germline ends. The CDR3 totals 15 residues. The CDR3 reads CSASPIGGGAYEQYF. CDR3 DNA sequence: TGCAGTGCTAGCCCTATCGGTGGGGGAGCCTACGAGCAGTACTTC.

The CDR3 here is CASKDPGGGYTF. CDR3 nucleotide sequence: TGTGCCAGCAAGGATCCCGGGGGCGGCTACACCTTC. The rearrangement links TRBV28 to TRBJ1-2; D perhaps matches TRBD1 (6 bases). The CDR3 runs to 12 residues. Germline-derived CDR1 and CDR2 are MDHEN and SYDVKM. V lost 7 bases and J lost 8, with 14 bases in between.

The chain uses TRBV19 and TRBJ2-5; D tentatively fits TRBD1 or TRBD2 (6 bases each). With 3 bases removed from V and 3 bases from J, the gap between germline ends came to 11 bases. Germline V CDR1 and CDR2: LNHDA, SQIVND (reference sequence). The CDR3 has 14 amino acids. The CDR3, as DNA: TGTGCCAGTAGTATTCAGAGGGGGGAAGAGACCCAGTACTTC. The encoded protein is CASSIQRGEETQYF. Complete variable domain (other parts from reference TRBV19 and TRBJ2-5): DGGITQSPKYLFRKEGQNVTLSCEQNLNHDAMYWYRQDPGQGLRLIYYSQIVNDFQKGDIAEGYSVSREKKESFPLTVTSAQKNPTAFYLCASSIQRGEETQYFGPGTRLLVL.

This clonotype was recorded a few times. The V and J genes are TRBV28 and TRBJ1-1; no clear D. Trimming pared 3 bases from V and 1 base from J, leaving 6 bases between. Germline V gene data show CDR1 as MDHEN and CDR2 as SYDVKM. The CDR3 is 13 residues long. For the CDR3, the DNA is TGTGCCAGCAGTTTCCGGGCGAACACTGAAGCTTTCTTT. Translation: CASSFRANTEAFF.

In its sample, this clonotype was seen many times. The rearrangement links TRBV7-2 to TRBJ1-5; perhaps TRBD1 as D (6 bases). The CDR3 runs to 14 residues. The V end was cut by 3 bases, the J end by 5 bases, with 11 bases between. The V gene's germline CDR1 is SGHTA and CDR2 FQGNSA. The CDR3 DNA follows: TGTGCCAGCAGCTTGGCTCAGGGGTATCAGCCCCAGCATTTT. This codes for CASSLAQGYQPQHF.

The table lists this clonotype with a count of one. The chain couples TRBV11-3 to TRBJ1-3; D uncertain. In germline, CDR1 is SGHNT, CDR2 YENEEA. V gave up 0 bases and J gave up 8 bases, with 11 bases separating them. The CDR3 has 14 amino acids. CDR3 DNA sequence: TGTGCCAGCAGCTTAGATCGCCCCGAGGACACCATATATTTT. The encoded protein is CASSLDRPEDTIYF.

This clonotype has only a few counts. The V gene is TRBV28, the J gene TRBJ1-2; D unresolved. Trimming took off 6 bases at V and 4 bases at J, with 12 bases between the two ends. The length of the CDR3 is 13 residues. In germline, CDR1 is MDHEN, CDR2 SYDVKM. CDR3 loop: CASRAATLYGYTF. CDR3 sequence (DNA): TGTGCCAGCAGGGCAGCCACTCTCTATGGCTACACCTTC.

The gene calls are TRBV6-2 or TRBV6-3 and TRBJ2-3; the D is unclear. The CDR3 is 12 residues long. CDR1 and CDR2 (germline): MNHEY, SVGEGT. The germline V and J ends were trimmed by 5 bases and 5 bases, with 8 bases remaining between them. The CDR3 coding sequence is TGTGCCAGCAGTCCACTTAGAGATACGCAGTATTTT. The encoded protein is CASSPLRDTQYF.

The chain employs TRBV4-1 and TRBJ2-1; D might be TRBD2 (6 bases). V gave up 5 bases and J gave up 9 bases, with 20 bases separating them. The CDR3 contains 15 residues. Per germline, CDR1 MGHRA and CDR2 YSYEKL. CDR3 in DNA: TGCGCCAGCAGCTACCTAAGGAGGGCCGGTGGTGAGCAGTTCTTC. Encoded protein: CASSYLRRAGGEQFF.

The chain couples TRBV7-2 to TRBJ2-7; 11 bases are a match to TRBD1. Germline V gene lookup returns CDR1 SGHTA and CDR2 FQGNSA. V lost 5 bases to trimming and J lost 5 bases; unmatched junction nucleotides: 8. This CDR3 is 15 amino acids long. CDR3 sequence: CASSPRTGGVNEQYF. The CDR3 DNA reads TGTGCCAGCAGCCCAAGGACAGGGGGCGTAAACGAGCAGTACTTC.

This clonotype was observed a few times. The chain carries TRBV7-9 and TRBJ2-1, with 13 bases that match TRBD2. Unmatched junction bases numbered 11, after V lost 5 bases and J lost 10 bases. Germline V lookup: CDR1 SEHNR, CDR2 FQNEAQ (reference sequence). The length of the CDR3 is 16 residues. This chain's CDR3 is CASSPTSGRAFDEQFF. DNA of the CDR3: TGTGCCAGCAGCCCTACTAGCGGGAGGGCCTTTGACGAGCAGTTCTTC.

The V gene is TRBV19, the J gene TRBJ2-1, with D possibly TRBD2 on 5 matching bases. V lost 3 bases and J 13 bases, leaving 10 bases between the germline ends. The CDR3 totals 11 residues. The germline CDR1 and CDR2 sequences are LNHDA and SQIVND (reference sequence). DNA of the CDR3: TGTGCCAGTAGTATGACTACTATCCAGTTCTTC. Residues: CASSMTTIQFF.

This CDR3 is CASSFSGGRTDTQYF. As DNA, the CDR3 is TGTGCCAGCAGCTTCAGCGGGGGCCGCACAGATACGCAGTATTTT. The chain uses TRBV7-2 and TRBJ2-3; TRBD2 matches at 8 bases. Germline values: CDR1 SGHTA, CDR2 FQGNSA. The CDR3 is 15 residues long. Losses at the gene ends were 3 bases for V and 1 base for J; bases not matched to a gene: 3.

J is TRBJ1-2 and V is TRBV5-4; no firm D call. The V gene's germline CDR1 is SGHNT and CDR2 YYREEE (reference sequence). The length of the CDR3 is 15 residues. Trimming removed 2 bases from V and 6 bases from J, with 17 bases in between. CDR3 sequence (DNA): TGTGCCAGCAGCTTCGAAGGAAGGCGGAATAATGGCTACACCTTC. Encoded protein: CASSFEGRRNNGYTF.

This chain links TRBV7-9 with TRBJ1-2, with TRBD1 matching 8 bases. The CDR3 is 16 residues long. The germline CDR1 and CDR2 sequences are SEHNR and FQNEAQ (reference sequence). V dropped 5 bases and J dropped 2; count of bases not matched to a gene: 10. The DNA of the CDR3 is TGTGCCAGCAGCCTCGGACAGGGTATTACAAACTATGGCTACACCTTC. As protein: CASSLGQGITNYGYTF. The full variable domain, rest sourced from reference TRBV7-9 and TRBJ1-2, is DTGVSQNPRHKITKRGQNVTFRCDPISEHNRLYWYRQTLGQGPEFLTYFQNEAQLEKSRLLSDRFSAERPKGSFSTLEIQRTEQGDSAMYLCASSLGQGITNYGYTFGSGTRLTVV.

The chain uses TRBV4-1 and TRBJ2-4; no clear D. The CDR3 is 13 residues long. Trimming cost V 6 bases and J 2 bases, with 8 bases left between them. CDR1 and CDR2 from the germline V gene are MGHRA and YSYEKL. This CDR3 reads CASSGTTKNIQYF. CDR3 nucleotides: TGCGCCAGCAGTGGCACTACCAAAAACATTCAGTACTTC.